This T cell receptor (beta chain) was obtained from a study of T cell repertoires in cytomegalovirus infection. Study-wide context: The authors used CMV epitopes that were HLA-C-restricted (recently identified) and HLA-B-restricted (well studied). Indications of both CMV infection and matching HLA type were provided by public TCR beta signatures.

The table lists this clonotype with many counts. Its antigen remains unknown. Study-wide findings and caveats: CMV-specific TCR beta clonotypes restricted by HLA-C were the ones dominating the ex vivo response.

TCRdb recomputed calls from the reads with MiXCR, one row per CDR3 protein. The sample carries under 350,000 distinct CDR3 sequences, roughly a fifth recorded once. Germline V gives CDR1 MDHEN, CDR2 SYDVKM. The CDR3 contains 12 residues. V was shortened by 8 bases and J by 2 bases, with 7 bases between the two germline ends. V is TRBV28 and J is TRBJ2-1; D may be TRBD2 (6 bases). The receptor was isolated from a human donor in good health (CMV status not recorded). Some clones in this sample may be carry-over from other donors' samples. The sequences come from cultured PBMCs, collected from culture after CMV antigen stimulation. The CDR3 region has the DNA TGTGCCAGCGGGAGGACCTACAATGAGCAGTTCTTC. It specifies CASGRTYNEQFF.